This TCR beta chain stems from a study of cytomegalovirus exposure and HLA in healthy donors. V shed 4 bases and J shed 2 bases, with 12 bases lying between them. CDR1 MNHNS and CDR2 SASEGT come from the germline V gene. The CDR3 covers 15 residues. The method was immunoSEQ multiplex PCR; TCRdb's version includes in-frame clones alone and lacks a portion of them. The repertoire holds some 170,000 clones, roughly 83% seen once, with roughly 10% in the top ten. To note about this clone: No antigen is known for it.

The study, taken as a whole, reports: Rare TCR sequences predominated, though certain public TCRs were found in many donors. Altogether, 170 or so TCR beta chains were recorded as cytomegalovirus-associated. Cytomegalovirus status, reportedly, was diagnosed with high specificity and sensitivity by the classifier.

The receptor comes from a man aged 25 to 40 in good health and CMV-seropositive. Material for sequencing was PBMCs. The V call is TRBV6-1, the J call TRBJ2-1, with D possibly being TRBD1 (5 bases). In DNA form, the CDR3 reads TGTGCCAGCAGTGTCGTCCTAGGGGCCTACAATGAGCAGTTCTTC. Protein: CASSVVLGAYNEQFF.